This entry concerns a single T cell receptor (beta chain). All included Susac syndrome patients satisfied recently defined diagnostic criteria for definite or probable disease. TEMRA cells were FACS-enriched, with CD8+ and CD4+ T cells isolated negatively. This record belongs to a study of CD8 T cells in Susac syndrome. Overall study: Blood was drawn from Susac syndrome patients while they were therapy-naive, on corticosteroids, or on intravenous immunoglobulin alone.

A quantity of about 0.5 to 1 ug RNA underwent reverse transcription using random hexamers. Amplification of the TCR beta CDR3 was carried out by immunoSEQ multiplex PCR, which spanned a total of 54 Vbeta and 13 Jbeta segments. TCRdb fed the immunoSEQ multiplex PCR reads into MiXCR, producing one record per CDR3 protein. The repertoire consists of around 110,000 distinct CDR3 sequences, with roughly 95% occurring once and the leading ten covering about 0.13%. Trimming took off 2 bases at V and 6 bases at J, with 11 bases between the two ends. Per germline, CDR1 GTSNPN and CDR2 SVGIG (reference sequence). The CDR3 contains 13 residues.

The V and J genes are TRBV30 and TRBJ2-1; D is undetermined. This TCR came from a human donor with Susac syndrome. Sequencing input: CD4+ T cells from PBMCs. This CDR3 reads CAWSIDRRNEQFF. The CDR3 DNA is TGTGCCTGGAGTATTGACCGTCGCAATGAGCAGTTCTTC.